This T cell receptor beta chain was observed in a study of chemoradiotherapy in HPV16-positive cancers. Repeated repertoire sampling spanned the course of chemoradiotherapy. Trimming took off 2 bases at V and 0 bases at J, with 13 bases between the two ends. The CDR3 loop spans 15 amino acids. Looked up from germline, CDR1 is GTSNPN and CDR2 is SVGIG (reference sequence). Overall study findings and caveats: HPV-responsive T-cell expansion during chemoradiotherapy was linked to improved recurrence-free survival in HPV16-positive patients.

The assay was immunoSEQ multiplex PCR, and TCRdb's table has in-frame clones only and misses some. The table has 7,000 to 7,500 clones, roughly 82% seen once; the top ten hold over 5.5%. Notes on this clone: What it binds is not known.

The genes are TRBV30 and TRBJ1-1, with D possibly TRBD1 on 6 matching bases. The sequence derives from a human donor with HPV-associated anogenital cancer. Sequences were derived from tumor tissue, sampled from a patient who underwent chemoradiotherapy. The CDR3 sequence: CAWSPTWDMNTEAFF. The CDR3 coding sequence is TGTGCCTGGAGTCCCACCTGGGACATGAACACTGAAGCTTTCTTT.